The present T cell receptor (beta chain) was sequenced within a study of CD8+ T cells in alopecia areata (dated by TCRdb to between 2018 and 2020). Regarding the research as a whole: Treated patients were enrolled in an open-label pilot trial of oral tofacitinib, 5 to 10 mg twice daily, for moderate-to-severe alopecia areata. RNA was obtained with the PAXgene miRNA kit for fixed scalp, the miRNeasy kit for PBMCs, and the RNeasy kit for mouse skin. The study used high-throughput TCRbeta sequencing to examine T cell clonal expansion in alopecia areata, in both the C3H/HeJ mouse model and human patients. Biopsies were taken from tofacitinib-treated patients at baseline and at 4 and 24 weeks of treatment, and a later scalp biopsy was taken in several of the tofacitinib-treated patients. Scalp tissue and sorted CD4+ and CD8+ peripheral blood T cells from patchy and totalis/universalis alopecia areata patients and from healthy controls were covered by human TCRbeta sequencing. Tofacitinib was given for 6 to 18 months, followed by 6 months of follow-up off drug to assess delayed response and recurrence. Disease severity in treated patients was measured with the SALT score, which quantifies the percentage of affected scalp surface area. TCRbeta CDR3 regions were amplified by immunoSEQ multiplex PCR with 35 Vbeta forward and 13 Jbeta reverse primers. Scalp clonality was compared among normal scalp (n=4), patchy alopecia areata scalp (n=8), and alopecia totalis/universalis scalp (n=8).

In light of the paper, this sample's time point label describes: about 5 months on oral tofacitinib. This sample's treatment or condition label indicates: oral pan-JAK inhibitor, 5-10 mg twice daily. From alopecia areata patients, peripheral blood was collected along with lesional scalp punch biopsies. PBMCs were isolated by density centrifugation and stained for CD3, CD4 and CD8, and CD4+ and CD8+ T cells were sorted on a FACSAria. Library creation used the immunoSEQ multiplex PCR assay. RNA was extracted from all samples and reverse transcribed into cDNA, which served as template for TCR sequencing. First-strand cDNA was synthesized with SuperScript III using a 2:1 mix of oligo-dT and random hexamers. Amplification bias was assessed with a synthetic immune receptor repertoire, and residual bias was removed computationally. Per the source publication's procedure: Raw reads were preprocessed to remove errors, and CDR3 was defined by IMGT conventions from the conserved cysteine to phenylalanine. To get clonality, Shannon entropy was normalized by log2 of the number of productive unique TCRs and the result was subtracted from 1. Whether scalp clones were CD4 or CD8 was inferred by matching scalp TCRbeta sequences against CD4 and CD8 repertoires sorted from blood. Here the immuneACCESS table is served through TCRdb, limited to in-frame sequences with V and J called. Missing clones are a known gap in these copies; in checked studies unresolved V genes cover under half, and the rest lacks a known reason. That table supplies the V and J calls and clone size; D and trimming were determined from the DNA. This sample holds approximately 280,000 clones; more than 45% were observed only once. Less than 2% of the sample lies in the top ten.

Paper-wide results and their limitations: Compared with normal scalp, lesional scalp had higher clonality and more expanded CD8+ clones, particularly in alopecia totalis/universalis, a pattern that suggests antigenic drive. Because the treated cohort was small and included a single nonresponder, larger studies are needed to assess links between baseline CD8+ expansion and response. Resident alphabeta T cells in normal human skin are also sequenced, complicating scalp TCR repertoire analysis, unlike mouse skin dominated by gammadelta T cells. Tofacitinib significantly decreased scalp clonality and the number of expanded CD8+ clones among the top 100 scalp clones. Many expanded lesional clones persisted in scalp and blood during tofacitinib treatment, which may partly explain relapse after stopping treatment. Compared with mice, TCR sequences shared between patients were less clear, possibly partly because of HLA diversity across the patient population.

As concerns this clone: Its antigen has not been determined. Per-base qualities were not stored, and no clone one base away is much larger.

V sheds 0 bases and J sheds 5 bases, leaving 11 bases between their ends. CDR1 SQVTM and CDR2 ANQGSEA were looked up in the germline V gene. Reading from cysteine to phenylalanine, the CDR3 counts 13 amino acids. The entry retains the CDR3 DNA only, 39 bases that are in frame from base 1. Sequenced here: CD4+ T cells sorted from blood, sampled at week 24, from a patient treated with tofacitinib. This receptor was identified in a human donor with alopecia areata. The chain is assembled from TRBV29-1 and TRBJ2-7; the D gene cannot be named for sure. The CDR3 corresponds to CSVEDLARHEQYF. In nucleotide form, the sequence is TGCAGCGTTGAAGATCTGGCCCGCCACGAGCAGTACTTC.